Below, 29 T cell receptor beta chains from the same sample are listed, as sequenced in a study of cytomegalovirus exposure and HLA in healthy donors. Sequenced by immunoSEQ multiplex PCR; TCRdb stores in-frame clones only, minus some. The data show some 170,000 clones, 80% to 90% seen once. The material sequenced was PBMCs. Every receptor here comes from a young woman in good health and CMV-seronegative.

The chain joins TRBV4-1 to TRBJ1-2; possibly TRBD1 for D (6 bases). This CDR3 is built from 13 residues. Germline loops: CDR1 MGHRA, CDR2 YSYEKL. Trimming stripped 4 bases from V and 8 bases from J, with 14 bases between. The CDR3 nucleotides read TGCGCCAGCAGCCCCCCAGGGGAATTCGGCTACACCTTC. The encoded protein is CASSPPGEFGYTF.

This clone was seen just once. This chain connects TRBV11-2 to TRBJ2-5; 7 bases agree with TRBD2. Germline V lookup: CDR1 SGHAT, CDR2 FQNNGV. Trimming at V came to 1 base and at J to 4 bases, leaving 9 bases not matched to a gene. CDR3 length equals 16 residues. CDR3: CASSLVTTSLGETQYF. CDR3 bases: TGTGCCAGCAGCTTAGTTACGACTAGCCTGGGAGAGACCCAGTACTTC.

This clone was recorded once. The V and J genes are TRBV15 and TRBJ2-7; 7 bases map to TRBD1. Germline V gene lookup returns CDR1 LNHNV and CDR2 YYDKDF (reference sequence). Trimming took 4 bases from V and 3 from J; bases not matched to a gene: 15. This CDR3 is built from 17 residues. CDR3 sequence: CATSKGDSKILDYEQYF. DNA of the CDR3: TGTGCCACCAGCAAGGGGGACAGCAAGATTTTAGACTACGAGCAGTACTTC.

The chain links TRBV30 to TRBJ2-5, with D possibly being TRBD1 (6 bases). Trimming took off 6 bases at V and 0 bases at J, with 8 bases between the two ends. The CDR3 consists of 12 residues. Germline assignment: CDR1 GTSNPN and CDR2 SVGIG (reference sequence). This CDR3 reads CACGQNQETQYF. DNA of the CDR3: TGTGCCTGCGGACAGAACCAAGAGACCCAGTACTTC.

The chain combines TRBV2 with TRBJ2-3; D not certain. The CDR3 runs 16 residues. From germline, CDR1 is SNHLY and CDR2 FYNNEI. The ends were cut back, 8 bases at V and 1 base at J, with 19 bases in the middle. The DNA of the CDR3 is TGTGCCAGCTCAACCGTCCCGGCCCAGGGCACAGATACGCAGTATTTT. Translation gives CASSTVPAQGTDTQYF. Combining the CDR3 with reference TRBV2 and TRBJ2-3 gives the whole variable domain EPEVTQTPSHQVTQMGQEVILRCVPISNHLYFYWYRQILGQKVEFLVSFYNNEISEKSEIFDDQFSVERPDGSNFTLKIRSTKLEDSAMYFCASSTVPAQGTDTQYFGPGTRLTVL.

The chain uses TRBV7-6 and TRBJ2-5, with TRBD2 matching 9 bases. The CDR3 has 16 amino acids. CDR1 and CDR2 from the germline V gene are SGHVS and FNYEAQ. V was clipped by 4 bases and J by 2 bases; unmatched bases: 8. CDR3 nucleotides: TGTGCCAGCAGCTCCAAACCCGCGGGGGGGCAAGAGACCCAGTACTTC. It codes for CASSSKPAGGQETQYF. Variable domain in full (rest from reference TRBV7-6 and TRBJ2-5): GAGVSQSPRYKVTKRGQDVALRCDPISGHVSLYWYRQALGQGPEFLTYFNYEAQQDKSGLPNDRFSAERPEGSISTLTIQRTEQRDSAMYRCASSSKPAGGQETQYFGPGTRLLVL.

The rearrangement links TRBV19 to TRBJ2-7; 10 bases fit TRBD1. This CDR3 has 15 amino acids. The germline V gene has CDR1 LNHDA and CDR2 SQIVND (reference sequence). The trim removed 7 bases at V and 3 bases at J, leaving 9 bases unmatched. The CDR3 sequence: CASNDAGTGVYEQYF. The CDR3 bases are TGTGCCAGTAACGATGCCGGGACAGGGGTCTACGAGCAGTACTTC.

CDR3 sequence reads: CASSQSFNEQFF. The DNA of the CDR3 is TGCGCCAGCAGCCAAAGCTTCAATGAGCAGTTCTTC. The chain uses TRBV4-1 and TRBJ2-1; no reliable D call. CDR1 is MGHRA and CDR2 is YSYEKL in the germline V gene. The CDR3 runs to 12 residues. V dropped 2 bases and J dropped 6 bases, with 5 bases sitting between them.

The chain employs TRBV2 and TRBJ2-7, with TRBD1 matching over 7 bases. The trim removed 6 bases at V and 6 bases at J, leaving 11 bases unmatched. The CDR3 totals 14 residues. Germline loops: CDR1 SNHLY, CDR2 FYNNEI. The CDR3 coding sequence is TGTGCCAGCAGAATACAGGGGTTTTCGGGCGAGCAGTACTTC. This sequence encodes CASRIQGFSGEQYF. Full variable domain (remainder filled in from reference TRBV2 and TRBJ2-7): EPEVTQTPSHQVTQMGQEVILRCVPISNHLYFYWYRQILGQKVEFLVSFYNNEISEKSEIFDDQFSVERPDGSNFTLKIRSTKLEDSAMYFCASRIQGFSGEQYFGPGTRLTVT.

This clone was observed a single time. The chain couples TRBV27 to TRBJ1-6, with TRBD1 matching 7 bases. From germline, CDR1 is MNHEY and CDR2 SMNVEV (reference sequence). V lost 8 bases, J lost 3 bases, and 7 bases stayed unmatched. This CDR3 has 15 residues. The CDR3 loop reads CASGTGAGYNSPLHF. The CDR3 DNA is TGTGCCAGCGGCACAGGGGCAGGCTATAATTCACCCCTCCACTTT.

The CDR3 bases are TGTGCCAGCAGTGAAGCGCTTCGGGTAGGAAGGAACTACGAGCAGTACTTC. The encoded protein is CASSEALRVGRNYEQYF. This chain connects TRBV6-1 to TRBJ2-7; D is undetermined. The V and J ends lost 0 bases and 3 bases respectively, with 18 bases between them. The CDR3 extends over 17 amino acids. Germline-derived CDR1 and CDR2 are MNHNS and SASEGT.

The chain links TRBV6-1 to TRBJ1-2; no clear D gene. This CDR3 has 16 amino acids. Trimming took off 4 bases at V and 1 base at J, with 16 bases between the two ends. The germline V gene has CDR1 MNHNS and CDR2 SASEGT. CDR3 bases: TGTGCCAGCAGTGGGACTTGGGCTTCAGTTAACTATGGCTACACCTTC. Translation gives CASSGTWASVNYGYTF.

The V and J genes are TRBV6-1 and TRBJ2-1, with D unresolved. This CDR3 has 15 amino acids. Germline V gene data show CDR1 as MNHNS and CDR2 as SASEGT. Trimming stripped 2 bases from V and 0 bases from J, with 8 bases between. CDR3 DNA sequence: TGTGCCAGCAGTGAACTTGCGAGCTCCTACAATGAGCAGTTCTTC. Its protein product is CASSELASSYNEQFF.

The rearrangement uses TRBV11-2 and TRBJ2-7; possible D gene TRBD2, 5 bases. The CDR3 totals 14 residues. The V gene lost 1 base and the J gene lost 2 bases, with 9 bases spanning the gap. Looked up from germline, CDR1 is SGHAT and CDR2 is FQNNGV. This CDR3 reads CASSLVRGPYEQYF. CDR3 in DNA: TGTGCCAGCAGCTTAGTGAGAGGGCCCTACGAGCAGTACTTC. Drawing the rest from reference TRBV11-2 and TRBJ2-7, the complete variable domain is EAGVAQSPRYKIIEKRQSVAFWCNPISGHATLYWYQQILGQGPKLLIQFQNNGVVDDSQLPKDRFSAERLKGVDSTLKIQPAKLEDSAVYLCASSLVRGPYEQYFGPGTRLTVT.

This clone was detected only a few times. The chain uses TRBV10-2 and TRBJ1-2; 7 nucleotides agree with TRBD1. The CDR3 runs to 13 residues. V gave up 6 bases and J gave up 7 bases; unmatched junction bases: 8. Germline CDR1 reads WSHSY; CDR2 reads SAAADI. The CDR3: CASSLDRVGGYTF. For the CDR3, the DNA is TGCGCCAGCAGCTTAGACAGGGTTGGTGGCTACACCTTC.

The chain carries TRBV30 and TRBJ2-7; D call uncertain. Germline V gene data show CDR1 as GTSNPN and CDR2 as SVGIG (reference sequence). The CDR3 consists of 14 residues. V lost 4 bases, J lost 4 bases, and 17 bases lay in between. The CDR3 DNA is TGTGCCTGGAACCGACCCGAGTTAGCTTACGAGCAGTACTTC. Translating it yields CAWNRPELAYEQYF.

This rearrangement joins TRBV6-1 to TRBJ2-3; the D gene is possibly TRBD2 (6 bases). The CDR3 loop spans 12 amino acids. Per germline, CDR1 MNHNS and CDR2 SASEGT. With 9 bases removed from V and 5 bases from J, the gap between germline ends came to 12 bases. CDR3 sequence (DNA): TGTGCCAGTAGCTGGGGGGTAGATACGCAGTATTTT. Residues: CASSWGVDTQYF.

The genes are TRBV7-2 and TRBJ1-6; D is perhaps TRBD1 (6 bases). The CDR3 length is 15 residues. Germline CDR1 and CDR2: SGHTA and FQGNSA. Trimming stripped 3 bases from V and 8 bases from J, with 14 bases between. The CDR3 DNA reads TGTGCCAGCAGCTTTCAGGGGCTAATTCATTCACCCCTCCACTTT. Residues: CASSFQGLIHSPLHF. The variable domain in full, completed from reference TRBV7-2 and TRBJ1-6, reads GAGVSQSPSNKVTEKGKDVELRCDPISGHTALYWYRQSLGQGLEFLIYFQGNSAPDKSGLPSDRFSAERTGGSVSTLTIQRTQQEDSAVYLCASSFQGLIHSPLHFGNGTRLTVT.

The rearrangement uses TRBV7-6 and TRBJ2-1; D might be TRBD2 (5 bases). The CDR3 sequence is 15 residues long. Germline CDR1 and CDR2: SGHVS and FNYEAQ. V lost 5 bases and J 0 bases, leaving 11 bases between the germline ends. The CDR3 DNA is TGTGCCAGCAGCATAGACTACCTCTCCTACAATGAGCAGTTCTTC. Translating it yields CASSIDYLSYNEQFF.

This clone came up a few times. In DNA form, the CDR3 reads TGTGCCAGCAGCGTAGCGACCCCAGGGAAGGGGTTGGTCACTGAAGCTTTCTTT. Its translation: CASSVATPGKGLVTEAFF. The chain has TRBV9 and TRBJ1-1, with D perhaps TRBD1 (5 bases). V was cut by 0 bases and J by 4 bases, with 22 bases left in between. The CDR3 runs 18 residues. The germline gives CDR1 SGDLS, CDR2 YYNGEE.

The chain is built from TRBV19 and TRBJ1-2, with a weak D call TRBD1 (5 bases). Trimming cost V 4 bases and J 8 bases, with 11 bases left between them. In germline, CDR1 is LNHDA, CDR2 SQIVND (reference sequence). The CDR3 has 12 amino acids. The CDR3 loop reads CASSTGFMGYTF. The DNA for the CDR3 is TGTGCCAGTAGTACAGGGTTTATGGGCTACACCTTC.

J is TRBJ1-3 and V is TRBV2; tentative D call: TRBD1 (5 bases). The CDR3 runs 16 residues. The V and J ends lost 2 bases and 3 bases respectively, with 14 bases between them. Germline assignment: CDR1 SNHLY and CDR2 FYNNEI. CDR3 bases: TGTGCCAGCAGTGAATCCTCGGGAGGGGTTGGAAACACCATATATTTT. Its protein product is CASSESSGGVGNTIYF.

In its sample, this clone was seen a few times. This rearrangement joins TRBV6-5 to TRBJ1-1; 8 positions match TRBD1. This CDR3 region has 14 residues. With 6 bases clipped from V and 4 bases from J, the junction kept 7 bases outside the gene matches. Looked up from germline, CDR1 is MNHEY and CDR2 is SVGAGI. The CDR3 sequence is CASRTRGHITEAFF. In DNA form, the CDR3 reads TGTGCCAGCAGGACCAGGGGGCACATCACTGAAGCTTTCTTT.

This chain joins TRBV5-1 and TRBJ1-1; no definite D call. The CDR3 contains 12 residues. V lost 1 base to trimming and J lost 8 bases, with 9 bases between them. From germline, CDR1 is SGHRS and CDR2 YFSETQ. The CDR3 DNA follows: TGCGCCAGCAGCTTGTCTTCGACAGAAGCTTTCTTT. This gives the protein CASSLSSTEAFF.

The V and J genes are TRBV6-5 and TRBJ1-4; weak D call: TRBD1 (5 bases). This CDR3 spans 14 amino acids. Germline loops: CDR1 MNHEY, CDR2 SVGAGI. V gave up 6 bases and J gave up 2 bases, with 10 bases separating them. CDR3 DNA sequence: TGTGCCAGCAGAGACAGTTACACTAATGAAAAACTGTTTTTT. The encoded protein is CASRDSYTNEKLFF.

The chain uses TRBV29-1 and TRBJ1-2, with D unresolved. Germline loops: CDR1 SQVTM, CDR2 ANQGSEA. Trimming removed 2 bases from V and 7 bases from J, with 11 bases in between. There are 12 residues in the CDR3. CDR3 protein: CSVESGNSGYTF. CDR3 nucleotides: TGCAGCGTTGAATCGGGGAACAGTGGCTACACCTTC. The full variable domain, completed using reference TRBV29-1 and TRBJ1-2, is SAVISQKPSRDICQRGTSLTIQCQVDSQVTMMFWYRQQPGQSLTLIATANQGSEATYESGFVIDKFPISRPNLTFSTLTVSNMSPEDSSIYLCSVESGNSGYTFGSGTRLTVV.

The chain has TRBV14 and TRBJ1-2, with D possibly matching TRBD1 (5 bases). The V end was cut by 1 base, the J end by 7 bases, with 16 bases between. Germline V gene lookup returns CDR1 SGHDN and CDR2 FVKESK. The CDR3 runs 15 residues. The CDR3 loop reads CASSQGIGVYFGYTF. The CDR3, as DNA: TGTGCCAGCAGCCAAGGAATAGGGGTGTACTTTGGCTACACCTTC.

This sequence joins TRBV30 and TRBJ2-1, with 8 positions matching TRBD1. CDR3 size: 13 residues. With 4 bases clipped from V and 6 bases from J, the junction kept 5 bases outside the gene matches. The germline CDR1 and CDR2 sequences are GTSNPN and SVGIG (reference sequence). CDR3 nucleotides: TGTGCCTGGAAAAGACAGGGGCGCAATGAGCAGTTCTTC. Protein sequence: CAWKRQGRNEQFF.

DNA for the CDR3: TGCGAGGGCCCGGGACAGGGGGCGTTCGCCCCTAACTATGGCTACACCTTC. It specifies CEGPGQGAFAPNYGYTF. V is TRBV23-1 and J is TRBJ1-2; 12 nucleotides align to TRBD1. TRBV23-1 is annotated as an ORF whose role is uncertain. This CDR3 contains 17 residues.